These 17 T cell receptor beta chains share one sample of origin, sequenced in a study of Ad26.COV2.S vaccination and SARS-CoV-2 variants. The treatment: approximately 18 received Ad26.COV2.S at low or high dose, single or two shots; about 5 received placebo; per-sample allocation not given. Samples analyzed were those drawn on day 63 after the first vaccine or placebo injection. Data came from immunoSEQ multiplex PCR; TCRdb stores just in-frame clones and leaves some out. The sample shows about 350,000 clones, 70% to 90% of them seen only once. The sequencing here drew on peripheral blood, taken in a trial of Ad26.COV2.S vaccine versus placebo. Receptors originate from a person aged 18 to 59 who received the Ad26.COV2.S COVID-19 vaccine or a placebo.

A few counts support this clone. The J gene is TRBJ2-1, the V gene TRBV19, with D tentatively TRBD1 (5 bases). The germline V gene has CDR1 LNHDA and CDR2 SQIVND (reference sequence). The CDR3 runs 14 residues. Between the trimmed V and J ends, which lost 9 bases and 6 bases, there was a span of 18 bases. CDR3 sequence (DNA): TGTGCCAGCAACAAATATACAGGTGGCAATGAGCAGTTCTTC. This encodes CASNKYTGGNEQFF. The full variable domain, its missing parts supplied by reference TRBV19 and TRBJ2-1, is DGGITQSPKYLFRKEGQNVTLSCEQNLNHDAMYWYRQDPGQGLRLIYYSQIVNDFQKGDIAEGYSVSREKKESFPLTVTSAQKNPTAFYLCASNKYTGGNEQFFGPGTRLTVL.

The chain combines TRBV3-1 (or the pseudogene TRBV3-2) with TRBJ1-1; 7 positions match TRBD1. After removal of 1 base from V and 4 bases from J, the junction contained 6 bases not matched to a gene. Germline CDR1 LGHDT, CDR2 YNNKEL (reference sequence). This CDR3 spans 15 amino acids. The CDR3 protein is CASSQGGRQGTEAFF. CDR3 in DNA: TGTGCCAGCAGCCAAGGGGGGAGACAGGGCACTGAAGCTTTCTTT.

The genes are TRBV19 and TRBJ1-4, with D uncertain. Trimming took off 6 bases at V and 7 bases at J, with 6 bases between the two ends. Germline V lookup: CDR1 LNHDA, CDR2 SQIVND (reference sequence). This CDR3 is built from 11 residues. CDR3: CASSSGEKLFF. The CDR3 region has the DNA TGTGCCAGTAGCTCGGGTGAAAAACTGTTTTTT.

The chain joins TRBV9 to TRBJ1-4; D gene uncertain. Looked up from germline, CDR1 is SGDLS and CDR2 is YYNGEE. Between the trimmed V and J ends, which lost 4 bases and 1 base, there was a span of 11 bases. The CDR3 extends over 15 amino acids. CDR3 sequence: CASSPGEGTNEKLFF. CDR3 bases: TGTGCCAGCAGCCCCGGGGAGGGAACTAATGAAAAACTGTTTTTT. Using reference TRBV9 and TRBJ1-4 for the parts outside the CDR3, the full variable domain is DSGVTQTPKHLITATGQRVTLRCSPRSGDLSVYWYQQSLDQGLQFLIQYYNGEERAKGNILERFSAQQFPDLHSELNLSSLELGDSALYFCASSPGEGTNEKLFFGSGTQLSVL.

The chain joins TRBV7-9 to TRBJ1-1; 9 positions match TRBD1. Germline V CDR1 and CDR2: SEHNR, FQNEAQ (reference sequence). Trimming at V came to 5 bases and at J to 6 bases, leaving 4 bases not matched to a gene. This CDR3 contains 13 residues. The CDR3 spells CASSDRDRAEAFF. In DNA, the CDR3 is TGTGCCAGCAGCGACCGGGACAGGGCTGAAGCTTTCTTT. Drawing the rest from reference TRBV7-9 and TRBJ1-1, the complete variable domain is DTGVSQNPRHKITKRGQNVTFRCDPISEHNRLYWYRQTLGQGPEFLTYFQNEAQLEKSRLLSDRFSAERPKGSFSTLEIQRTEQGDSAMYLCASSDRDRAEAFFGQGTRLTVV.

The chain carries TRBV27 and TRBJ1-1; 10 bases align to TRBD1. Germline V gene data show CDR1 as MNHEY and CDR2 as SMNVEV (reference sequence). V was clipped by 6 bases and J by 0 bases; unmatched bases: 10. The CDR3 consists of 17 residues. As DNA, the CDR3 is TGTGCCAGCAGCCGCCTCAGGACAGGGGGTTTGAACACTGAAGCTTTCTTT. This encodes CASSRLRTGGLNTEAFF.

The DNA of the CDR3 is TGTGCCAGCAGCTTGACAGGGGGCGAGGAGACCCAGTACTTC. This gives the protein CASSLTGGEETQYF. The chain has TRBV7-3 and TRBJ2-5, with TRBD1 identical over 10 bases. The CDR3 loop spans 14 amino acids. Germline CDR1 SGHTA, CDR2 FQGTGA. Losses at the gene ends were 3 bases for V and 5 bases for J; bases not matched to a gene: 3.

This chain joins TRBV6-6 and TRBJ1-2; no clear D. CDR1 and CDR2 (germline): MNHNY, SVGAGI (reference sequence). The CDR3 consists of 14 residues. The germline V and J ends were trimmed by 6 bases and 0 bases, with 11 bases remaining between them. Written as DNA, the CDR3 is TGTGCCAGCAGCTCCGTCGAATCTAACTATGGCTACACCTTC. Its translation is CASSSVESNYGYTF.

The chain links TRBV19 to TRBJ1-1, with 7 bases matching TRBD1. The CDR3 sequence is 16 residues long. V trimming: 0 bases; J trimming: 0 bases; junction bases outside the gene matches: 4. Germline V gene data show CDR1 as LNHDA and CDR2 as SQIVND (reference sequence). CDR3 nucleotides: TGTGCCAGTAGTATAGACCCCGGGACAGTGAACACTGAAGCTTTCTTT. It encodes CASSIDPGTVNTEAFF.

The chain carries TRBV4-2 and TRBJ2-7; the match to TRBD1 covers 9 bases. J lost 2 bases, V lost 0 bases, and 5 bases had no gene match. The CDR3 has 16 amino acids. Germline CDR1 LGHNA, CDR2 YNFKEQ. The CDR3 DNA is TGTGCCAGCAGCCAAGAGGGACAGGGTCAAACCTACGAGCAGTACTTC. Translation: CASSQEGQGQTYEQYF.

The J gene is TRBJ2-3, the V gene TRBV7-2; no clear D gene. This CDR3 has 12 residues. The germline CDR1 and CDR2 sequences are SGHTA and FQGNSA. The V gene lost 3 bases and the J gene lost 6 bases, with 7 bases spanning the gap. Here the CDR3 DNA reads TGTGCCAGCAGCTTCTTGGCGGATACGCAGTATTTT. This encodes CASSFLADTQYF.

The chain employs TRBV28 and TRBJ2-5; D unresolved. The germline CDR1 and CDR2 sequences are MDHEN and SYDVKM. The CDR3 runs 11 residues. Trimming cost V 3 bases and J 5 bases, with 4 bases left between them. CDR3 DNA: TGTGCCAGCAGTTTCGGGGAGACCCAGTACTTC. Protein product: CASSFGETQYF.

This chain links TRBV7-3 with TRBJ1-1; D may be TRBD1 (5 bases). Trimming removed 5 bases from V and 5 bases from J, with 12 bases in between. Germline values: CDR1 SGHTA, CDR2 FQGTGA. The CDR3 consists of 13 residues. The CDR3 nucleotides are TGTGCCAGCAGCCCGAGGGGAGGAACTGAAGCTTTCTTT. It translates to CASSPRGGTEAFF.

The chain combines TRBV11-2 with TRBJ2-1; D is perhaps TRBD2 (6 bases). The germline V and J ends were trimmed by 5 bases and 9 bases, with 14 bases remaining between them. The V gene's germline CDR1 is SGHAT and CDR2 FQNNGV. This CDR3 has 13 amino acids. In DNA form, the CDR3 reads TGTGCCAGCAGCCCCGGGACTTATGGTGAGCAGTTCTTC. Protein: CASSPGTYGEQFF.

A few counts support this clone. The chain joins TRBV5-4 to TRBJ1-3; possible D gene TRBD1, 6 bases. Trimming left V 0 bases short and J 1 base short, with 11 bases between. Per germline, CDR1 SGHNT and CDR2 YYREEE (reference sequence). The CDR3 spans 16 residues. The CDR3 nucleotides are TGTGCCAGCAGCTTGGGGACAGCGAGGTCTGGAAACACCATATATTTT. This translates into CASSLGTARSGNTIYF. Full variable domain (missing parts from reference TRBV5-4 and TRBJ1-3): ETGVTQSPTHLIKTRGQQVTLRCSSQSGHNTVSWYQQALGQGPQFIFQYYREEENGRGNFPPRFSGLQFPNYSSELNVNALELDDSALYLCASSLGTARSGNTIYFGEGSWLTVV.

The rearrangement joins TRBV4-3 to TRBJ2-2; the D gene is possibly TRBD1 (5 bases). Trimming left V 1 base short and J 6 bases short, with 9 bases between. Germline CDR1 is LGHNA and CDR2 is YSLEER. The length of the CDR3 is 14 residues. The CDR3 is CASSQGGRSGELFF. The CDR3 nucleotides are TGCGCCAGCAGCCAAGGGGGCCGGTCCGGGGAGCTGTTTTTT.

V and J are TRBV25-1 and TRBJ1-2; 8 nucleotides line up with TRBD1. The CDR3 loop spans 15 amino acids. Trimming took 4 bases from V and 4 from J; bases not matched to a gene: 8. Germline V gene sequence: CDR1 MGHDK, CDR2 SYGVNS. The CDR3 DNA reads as TGTGCCAGCAGTGGCAGGGGGCAAGGTTTCTATGGCTACACCTTC. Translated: CASSGRGQGFYGYTF.